In this sample, the clone carrying this TCR beta chain turned up a few times. What it recognizes is unknown. The sample originates from a study of metastatic and nonmetastatic thyroid tumors. Study-level information: Repertoires from malignant and benign thyroid patients were compared across blood and tumor or nodule tissue.

Thyroid surgery had not been preceded by any treatment in any patient. Broader study findings: Across blood and tumor, TCR beta diversity in malignant thyroid tumors was reportedly significantly higher than in benign nodules.

The germline CDR1 and CDR2 sequences are LNHDA and SQIVND (reference sequence). This CDR3 spans 15 amino acids. The V end was cut by 6 bases, the J end by 2 bases, with 16 bases between. In the original workflow: Construction of a distant-metastasis classifier for papillary thyroid cancer relied on CDR3 differences across clinicopathological groups. TCRdb re-called the PCR reads with MiXCR. In this record, the V and J calls reflect TCRdb's handling and not the investigators' own analysis. The sample has 35,000 to 45,000 clones, roughly 28% seen once. The origin of this receptor is a male donor with papillary thyroid cancer or a benign thyroid nodule (not recorded which). Some clones in this sample may be carry-over from other donors' samples. The chain combines TRBV19 with TRBJ1-2; a weak D match, TRBD1 (5 bases). Sequencing used blood. The CDR3 sequence is CASSRTGGGNYGYTF. CDR3 nucleotides: TGTGCCAGTAGCCGAACGGGCGGGGGAAACTATGGCTACACCTTC.